The sequence of this T cell receptor beta chain was determined in a study of T cell repertoires in cytomegalovirus infection. At the level of the study: Shared public TCR beta signatures pointed to both CMV infection and a matching HLA type.

This CDR3 comprises 12 residues. The V segment lost 2 bases and the J segment 4 bases; nucleotides outside the gene matches: 2. Germline CDR1 is DFQATT and CDR2 is SNEGSKA (reference sequence). Study findings and constraints: The cumulative frequency of public TCR beta families distinguished individuals who carried CMV together with the relevant HLA. HLA-C-restricted TCR beta clonotypes specific for CMV led the ex vivo response.

Via MiXCR, TCRdb re-called the reads, giving one row per CDR3 protein. The sample includes roughly 760,000 distinct CDR3 sequences, roughly 35% of them seen just once. As for this clonotype: As yet, its antigen is unknown.

The chain employs TRBV20-1 and TRBJ2-7; 7 bases map to TRBD2. Sequencing was done on a sample of PBMCs. This receptor was taken from a human donor in good health (CMV status not recorded). Some clones in this sample may be carry-over from other donors' samples. The CDR3 is CSARLADYEQYF. In DNA, the CDR3 is TGCAGTGCTAGACTAGCGGATTACGAGCAGTACTTC.